Listed below are T cell receptor beta chains from one sample, sequenced in a study of blood T cell repertoires in COVID-19. Sequencing was performed with immunoSEQ multiplex PCR; in TCRdb, only in-frame clones are kept and a portion is missing. Of over 300,000 clones in the sample, 85% were seen once. Sequenced material: peripheral blood. Source of these receptors: a human donor in a cohort sampled during active COVID-19. CDR3s include the opening cysteine and the closing phenylalanine or tryptophan. A D gene is named only where the DNA matches it firmly. Some rows have no size entry. The others give once, few or many, or a class for an expanded clone.

CASSLQSNEAFF	TGTGCCAGCAGTTTACAATCAAATGAAGCTTTCTTT	TRBJ1-1	TRBV27	many	-
CASSDLGLTAYNEQFF	TGTGCCAGCAGTGATCTTGGGCTGACCGCCTACAATGAGCAGTTCTTC	TRBJ2-1	TRBV6-1	-	-
CACLNFDSDSSSYNEQFF	TGTGCCTGTCTTAACTTTGACAGCGACTCGAGCTCCTACAATGAGCAGTTCTTC	TRBJ2-1	TRBV30	-	-
CAWSRAGIYNEQFF	TGTGCCTGGAGTAGGGCAGGGATTTACAATGAGCAGTTCTTC	TRBJ2-1	TRBV30	-	-
CASSLTGGTYTEAFF	TGCGCCAGCAGCTTGACGGGGGGGACTTACACTGAAGCTTTCTTT	TRBJ1-1	TRBV5-1	few	-
CASRPSGGAHTQYF	TGTGCCAGCAGACCTAGCGGGGGGGCTCATACGCAGTATTTT	TRBJ2-3	TRBV2	-	TRBD2
CASSTIAEHTDTQYF	TGCGCCAGCAGCACCATAGCGGAGCACACAGATACGCAGTATTTT	TRBJ2-3	TRBV5-1	-	-
CASTELPGHQNSPLHF	TGCGCCAGCACCGAACTGCCGGGACACCAAAATTCACCCCTCCACTTT	TRBJ1-6	TRBV5-1	-	-
CASSQVPVDTEAFF	TGCGCCAGCAGCCAAGTCCCTGTCGACACTGAAGCTTTCTTT	TRBJ1-1	TRBV4-1	-	-
CASSSPTRRNTEAFF	TGTGCCAGCAGTTCGCCGACAAGACGAAACACTGAAGCTTTCTTT	TRBJ1-1	TRBV6-5	-	-
CASSLFGGTLEQYF	TGTGCCAGCAGCTTATTCGGGGGGACCTTGGAGCAGTACTTC	TRBJ2-7	TRBV7-2	-	TRBD2
CARSTWTGWDNYGYTF	TGTGCCAGAAGCACTTGGACAGGGTGGGACAACTATGGCTACACCTTC	TRBJ1-2	TRBV5-3	once	TRBD1
CASAAGTGLNSPLHF	TGTGCCAGCGCCGCCGGGACAGGGCTAAATTCACCCCTCCACTTT	TRBJ1-6	TRBV6-5	once	TRBD1
CASSPGVGSGELFF	TGTGCCAGCAGTCCAGGGGTGGGATCCGGGGAGCTGTTTTTT	TRBJ2-2	TRBV7-9	-	-
CATSDVGSGDTDTQYF	TGTGCCACCAGTGATGTAGGGAGCGGGGACACAGATACGCAGTATTTT	TRBJ2-3	TRBV24-1	-	TRBD2
CASSLRGTAERETQYF	TGTGCCAGCAGCCTGCGCGGGACTGCCGAACGGGAGACCCAGTACTTC	TRBJ2-5	TRBV7-3	many	-
CASRDDRGLNNEQFF	TGTGCCAGCAGGGACGACAGGGGGCTGAACAATGAGCAGTTCTTC	TRBJ2-1	TRBV6-5	-	TRBD1
CASSEAPRGHHTF	TGTGCCAGCAGTGAAGCGCCTAGGGGGCACCACACCTTC	TRBJ1-2	TRBV6-1	once	TRBD1
CASSERGTGNTIYF	TGTGCCAGCAGCGAAAGAGGAACTGGAAACACCATATATTTT	TRBJ1-3	TRBV9	once	-
CASSRGQNSGANVLTF	TGTGCCAGCAGCCGGGGACAGAACTCTGGGGCCAACGTCCTGACTTTC	TRBJ2-6	TRBV11-2	-	TRBD1
CASRTQGGGEKLFF	TGCGCCAGCAGGACACAGGGCGGAGGTGAAAAACTGTTTTTT	TRBJ1-4	TRBV5-1	once	-
CASSRTGTGEGYGYTF	TGCGCCAGCTCGAGAACCGGGACAGGGGAGGGCTATGGCTACACCTTC	TRBJ1-2	TRBV5-1	-	TRBD1
CASSGGTGLYNEQFF	TGCGCCAGCAGCGGCGGGACAGGACTCTACAATGAGCAGTTCTTC	TRBJ2-1	TRBV5-1	-	TRBD1
CSVSGGAKAETQYF	TGCAGCGTCAGCGGGGGGGCCAAAGCAGAGACCCAGTACTTC	TRBJ2-5	TRBV29-1	-	TRBD2
CAIRKDREAYNEQFF	TGTGCCATCAGAAAAGACAGGGAGGCCTACAATGAGCAGTTCTTC	TRBJ2-1	TRBV10-3	few	-
CASSWTSGYEQYF	TGTGCCAGCAGCTGGACTAGCGGCTACGAGCAGTACTTC	TRBJ2-7	TRBV7-9	once	TRBD2